The clone carrying this T cell receptor beta chain was seen only a few times. This entry is derived from a study of blood T cell repertoires in COVID-19. Study summary: Donors in the United States, Italy and Spain gave samples during acute or convalescent COVID-19. PBMCs, B-cell-depleted T cells, or T cells were the source of the cDNA or gDNA that made up the material.

This CDR3 spans 16 amino acids. The V gene end was trimmed by 9 bases and the J gene end by 0 bases; junction bases not matched to a gene: 11. The germline CDR1 and CDR2 sequences are SGHRS and YFSETQ. Original handling: It was from reference gene primer amplification that nucleated cell counts were estimated. Sequencing was performed with immunoSEQ multiplex PCR; in TCRdb, only in-frame clones are kept and a portion is missing. The D gene and trimming were derived from the DNA, and the V and J assignments and clone size from that table. The table includes hundreds of thousands of clones, 70% to 90% detected once.

The source of this sequence is a woman aged 30 to 39 who had recovered from COVID-19. Input material: peripheral blood. This chain joins TRBV5-1 and TRBJ2-2, with 7 bases matching TRBD2. This chain's CDR3 is CATQRDAGANTGELFF. CDR3 nucleotide sequence: TGCGCCACCCAGAGGGACGCGGGGGCGAACACCGGGGAGCTGTTTTTT.